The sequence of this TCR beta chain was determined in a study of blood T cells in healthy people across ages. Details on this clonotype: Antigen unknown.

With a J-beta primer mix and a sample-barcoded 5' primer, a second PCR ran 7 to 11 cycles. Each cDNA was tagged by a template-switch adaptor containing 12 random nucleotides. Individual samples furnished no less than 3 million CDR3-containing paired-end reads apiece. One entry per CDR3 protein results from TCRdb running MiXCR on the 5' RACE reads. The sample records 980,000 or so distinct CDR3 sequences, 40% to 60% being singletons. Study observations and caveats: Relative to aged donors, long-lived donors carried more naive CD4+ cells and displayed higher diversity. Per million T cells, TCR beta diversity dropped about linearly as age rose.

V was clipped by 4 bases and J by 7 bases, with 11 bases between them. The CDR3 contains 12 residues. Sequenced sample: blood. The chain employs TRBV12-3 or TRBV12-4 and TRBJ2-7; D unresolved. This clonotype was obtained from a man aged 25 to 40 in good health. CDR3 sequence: CASSSLKREQYF. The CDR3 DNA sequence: TGTGCCAGCAGTTCCCTCAAAAGGGAGCAGTACTTC.